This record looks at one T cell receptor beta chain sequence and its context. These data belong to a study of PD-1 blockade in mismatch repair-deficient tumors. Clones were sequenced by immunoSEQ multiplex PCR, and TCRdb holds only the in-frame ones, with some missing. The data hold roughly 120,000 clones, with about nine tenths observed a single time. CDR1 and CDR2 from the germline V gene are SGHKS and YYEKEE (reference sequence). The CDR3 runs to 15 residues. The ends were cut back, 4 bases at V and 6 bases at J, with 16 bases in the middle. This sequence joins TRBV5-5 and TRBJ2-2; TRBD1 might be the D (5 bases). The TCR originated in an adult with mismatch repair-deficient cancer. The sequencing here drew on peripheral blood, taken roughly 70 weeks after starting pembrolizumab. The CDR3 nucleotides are TGTGCCAGCAGCCCCTTTGACAGACGGGCCGGGGAGCTGTTTTTT. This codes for CASSPFDRRAGELFF.